The present T cell receptor (beta chain) was sequenced within a study of beta chain features in type 1 diabetes. Germline V gene data show CDR1 as SGHTA and CDR2 as FQGNSA. The CDR3 consists of 14 residues. V lost 2 bases, J lost 2 bases, and 9 bases lay in between. Notes on this clone: Its cognate antigen is unknown.

The authors sorted CD4+ naive, central memory, regulatory and stem cell-like memory cells via CD45RO/CCR7/CD25/CD127/CD95/CD27. The authors reverse transcribed all of the isolated RNA, so sequencing captured expressed TCRB transcripts. Profiling relied on immunoSEQ multiplex PCR, and the TCRdb table lists in-frame clones only, not all of them. The profile shows 23,000 or so clones, under 75% of them singletons. Study results and caveats: There was a possibility that cDNA sequencing over-represented cells with high TCR expression. Shorter TCRB CDR3s, moderately but significantly so, were found in Type 1 diabetes patients in all four CD4+ subsets.

The material sequenced was Tregs from blood. The V and J genes are TRBV7-2 and TRBJ1-2; D may be TRBD1 (5 bases). This clonotype was obtained from a man between 18 and 35 years old with type 1 diabetes. The CDR3 reads CASSLPGLNYGYTF. CDR3 nucleotides: TGTGCCAGCAGCTTACCAGGGTTGAACTATGGCTACACCTTC.